This record looks at one T cell receptor beta chain sequence and its context. Its antigen is not identified. Germline V gene lookup returns CDR1 SGHRS and CDR2 YFSETQ. The CDR3 has 15 residues. V dropped 4 bases and J dropped 4; count of bases not matched to a gene: 10. These data originate in a study of CD8 T cells in Susac syndrome. Study-wide results and limits: The authors acknowledged that the study's TCR sequencing and HLA analysis involved relatively few individuals.

cDNA came from roughly 0.53 to 1 ug RNA primed by random hexamers. The TCR beta CDR3 was amplified by immunoSEQ multiplex PCR across 54 Vbeta, 13 Jbeta. TCRdb reprocessed the immunoSEQ multiplex PCR reads with MiXCR, giving one entry per CDR3 protein. The sample gives 300,000 or so distinct CDR3 sequences, 90% to 95% of which show up once; over 0.05% is in the top ten. Sequencing of TCR beta covered CD8+ and CD4+ T cells obtained from blood. The multiple sclerosis controls were treatment-naive patients with relapsing-remitting disease that was stable or active. This TCR came from a human donor with multiple sclerosis. The chain carries TRBV5-1 and TRBJ1-1; 7 bases agree with TRBD1. Sample: CD4+ T cells from PBMCs. The chain's CDR3 is CASSPLTGTLTEAFF. The CDR3 nucleotides read TGCGCCAGCAGCCCCCTGACAGGGACTCTCACTGAAGCTTTCTTT.